This TCR beta chain was obtained from a study of a mutant IDH1 vaccine in newly diagnosed glioma. Assay used: immunoSEQ multiplex PCR; TCRdb lists only in-frame clones, some missing. The table records around 64,000 clones, 65% to 85% of them present only once. V lost 7 bases, J lost 1 base, and 10 bases lay in between. This CDR3 is 13 amino acids long. Germline CDR1 and CDR2: MNHEY and SMNVEV (reference sequence). Time point reported: baseline, week 1 (first vaccination visit). Treatment denoted: pre-vaccination baseline after standard-of-care therapy. The source of this sequence is a woman younger than 30 with glioma. Some clones in this sample may be carry-over from other donors' samples. The rearrangement links TRBV27 to TRBJ1-1; D perhaps matches TRBD1 (6 bases). The sample in question was peripheral blood mononuclear cells (PBMCs), obtained from a glioma patient treated with radiotherapy, temozolomide or both. Here the CDR3 reads CASMLQGNTEAFF. The CDR3, as DNA: TGTGCCAGCATGTTACAGGGGAACACTGAAGCTTTCTTT.